What follows is one TCR beta chain and its context. The source of the sample is a study of technical replicates of blood from a handful of donors. Data came from immunoSEQ multiplex PCR; TCRdb stores just in-frame clones and leaves some out. Counted here are tens of thousands of clones, 95% to 97% occurring once; the ten biggest clones make up 0.2%. The sequence was collected from a human donor in good health. Sequencing was performed on T cells isolated from PBMCs.

CDR3 sequence reads: CASSGLAGGETQYF. DNA for the CDR3: TGCGCCAGCAGCGGACTAGCGGGAGGAGAGACCCAGTACTTC. J is TRBJ2-5 and V is TRBV10-1; TRBD2 matches 14 bases. Germline V gene data show CDR1 as WNHNN and CDR2 as SYGVQD (reference sequence). The trim removed 6 bases at V and 4 bases at J, leaving 1 base unmatched. The CDR3 runs 14 residues.